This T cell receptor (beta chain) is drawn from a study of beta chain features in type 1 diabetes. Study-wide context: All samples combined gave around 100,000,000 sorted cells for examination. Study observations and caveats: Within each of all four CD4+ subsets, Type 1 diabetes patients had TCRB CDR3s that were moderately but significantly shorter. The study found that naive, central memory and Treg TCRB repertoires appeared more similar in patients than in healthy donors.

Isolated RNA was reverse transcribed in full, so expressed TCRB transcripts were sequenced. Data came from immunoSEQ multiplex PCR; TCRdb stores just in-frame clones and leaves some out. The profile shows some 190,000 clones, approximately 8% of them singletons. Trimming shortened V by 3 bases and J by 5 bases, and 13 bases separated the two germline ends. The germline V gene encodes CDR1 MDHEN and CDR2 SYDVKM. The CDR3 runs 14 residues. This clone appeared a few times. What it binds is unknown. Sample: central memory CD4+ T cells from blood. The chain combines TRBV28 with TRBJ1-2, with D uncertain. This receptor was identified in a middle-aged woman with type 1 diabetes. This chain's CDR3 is CASSFEGNPYGYTF. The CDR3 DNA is TGTGCCAGCAGTTTTGAGGGCAACCCTTATGGCTACACCTTC.